This T cell receptor (beta chain) was recorded in a study of vaccination effects on CD4 cells after COVID-19. This clone was seen a single time. The antigen remains undetermined. Expansion with viral peptide pools was applied to antigen-specific CD4+ T cells by the ViraFEST assay prior to sequencing. Following 10 days of culture, CD4+ T cells were isolated. Vaccine recipients had no previous SARS-CoV-2 infection; their nucleocapsid antibodies were negative. Cultures used under 2.5 million PBMC per well, roughly 11 IU/ml IL-2 and roughly 10 ug/ml peptides. Profiling relied on immunoSEQ multiplex PCR, and the TCRdb table lists in-frame clones only, not all of them. The sample contains tens of thousands of clones, roughly two thirds of which appear only once. The CDR3 is made up of 15 amino acids. V lost 0 bases and J lost 5, with 12 bases in between.

The V and J genes are TRBV5-3 and TRBJ2-4; no clear D gene. TRBV5-3 belongs to the ORF category, with a function that is uncertain. The sequencing here drew on CD4+ T cells from PBMCs cultured with SARS-CoV-2 spike peptides, taken before COVID-19 vaccination. This TCR was sampled from a human donor who received a COVID-19 vaccine. CDR3 bases: TGTGCCAGAAGCTTGGTGGCAGCAATAGAAAACATTCAGTACTTC. As protein: CARSLVAAIENIQYF.